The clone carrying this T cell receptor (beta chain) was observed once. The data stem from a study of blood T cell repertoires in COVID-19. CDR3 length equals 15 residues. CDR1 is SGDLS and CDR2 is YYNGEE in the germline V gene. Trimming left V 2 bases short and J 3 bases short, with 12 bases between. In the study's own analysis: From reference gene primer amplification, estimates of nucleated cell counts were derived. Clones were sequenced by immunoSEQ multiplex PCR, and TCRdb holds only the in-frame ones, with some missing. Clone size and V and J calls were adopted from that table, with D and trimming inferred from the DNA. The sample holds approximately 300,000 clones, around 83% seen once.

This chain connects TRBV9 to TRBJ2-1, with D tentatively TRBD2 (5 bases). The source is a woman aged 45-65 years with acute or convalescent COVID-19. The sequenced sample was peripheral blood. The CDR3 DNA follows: TGTGCCAGCAGCGTCGACTACTTAAACTACAATGAGCAGTTCTTC. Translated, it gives CASSVDYLNYNEQFF.